A single sample is the source of the 12 T cell receptor beta chains below, sequenced in a study of cytomegalovirus exposure and HLA in healthy donors. TCRdb's table, derived via immunoSEQ multiplex PCR, lists solely in-frame clones and lacks some. This table has fewer than 200,000 clones, about 90% appearing once. Specimen: PBMCs. The receptors stem from a woman aged 18-35 years in good health and CMV-seropositive.

Written as DNA, the CDR3 is TGTGCCAGCAGCTTAATCCCCCCGGCTAGCGGGAGTTTCGACGAGCAGTACTTC. Protein sequence: CASSLIPPASGSFDEQYF. The rearrangement links TRBV7-2 to TRBJ2-7, with 10 bases identical to TRBD2. With 2 bases clipped from V and 5 bases from J, the junction kept 15 bases outside the gene matches. From germline, CDR1 is SGHTA and CDR2 FQGNSA. The CDR3 sequence is 18 residues long. Looking up the rest from reference TRBV7-2 and TRBJ2-7 gives the full variable domain: GAGVSQSPSNKVTEKGKDVELRCDPISGHTALYWYRQSLGQGLEFLIYFQGNSAPDKSGLPSDRFSAERTGGSVSTLTIQRTQQEDSAVYLCASSLIPPASGSFDEQYFGPGTRLTVT.

This chain connects TRBV5-1 to TRBJ1-2; 11 nucleotides match TRBD1. The V gene end was trimmed by 0 bases and the J gene end by 8 bases; junction bases not matched to a gene: 6. Germline V gives CDR1 SGHRS, CDR2 YFSETQ. The CDR3 consists of 15 residues. This CDR3 is CASSLAGQGVGGYTF. In nucleotides, the CDR3 is TGCGCCAGCAGCTTGGCGGGACAGGGGGTTGGCGGCTACACCTTC.

This clone was found once. J is TRBJ1-4 and V is TRBV21-1; the DNA was not compared with TRBD1, the D call given in the table. TRBV21-1 is noted as a pseudogene. The CDR3 is made up of 20 amino acids. This CDR3 is CASSKATGFLRDRSNEKLFF. The CDR3 region has the DNA TGTGCCAGCAGCAAAGCGACCGGGTTCCTCCGGGACAGATCTAATGAAAAACTGTTTTTT.

The gene calls are TRBV5-1 and TRBJ2-3; 8 bases are shared with TRBD2. The J segment lost 5 bases and the V segment lost 4 bases, leaving 6 bases of the junction unmatched. The CDR3 has 14 residues. Looked up from germline, CDR1 is SGHRS and CDR2 is YFSETQ. The CDR3 is CASSPPAGGDTQYF. For the CDR3, the DNA is TGCGCCAGCAGCCCTCCCGCGGGGGGAGATACGCAGTATTTT. The full variable domain, completed using reference TRBV5-1 and TRBJ2-3, is KAGVTQTPRYLIKTRGQQVTLSCSPISGHRSVSWYQQTPGQGLQFLFEYFSETQRNKGNFPGRFSGRQFSNSRSEMNVSTLELGDSALYLCASSPPAGGDTQYFGPGTRLTVL.

The chain couples TRBV15 to TRBJ2-3, with D perhaps TRBD1 (6 bases). The V gene lost 3 bases and the J gene lost 6 bases, with 10 bases spanning the gap. CDR1 is LNHNV, CDR2 YYDKDF, per germline (reference sequence). The CDR3 totals 13 residues. For the CDR3, the DNA is TGTGCCACCAGCAGCGACAGGTGGGATACGCAGTATTTT. Translation: CATSSDRWDTQYF.

CDR3: CASSYGGAEGNTIYF. As DNA, the CDR3 is TGTGCCAGCAGTTACGGGGGGGCAGAAGGAAACACCATATATTTT. The chain is built from TRBV6-6 and TRBJ1-3, with D perhaps matching TRBD1 (6 bases). The V end lost 2 bases, the J end lost 4 bases, and 12 bases lay between the germline ends. Germline values: CDR1 MNHNY, CDR2 SVGAGI (reference sequence). The CDR3 has 15 residues.

The genes are TRBV5-1 and TRBJ1-2, with 7 bases matching TRBD1. Germline values: CDR1 SGHRS, CDR2 YFSETQ. V shed 0 bases, J shed 2 bases, and the junction held 1 base outside the gene matches. The CDR3 runs to 14 residues. The CDR3: CASSLVTGNYGYTF. The CDR3 DNA sequence: TGCGCCAGCAGCTTGGTGACAGGGAACTATGGCTACACCTTC.

The J gene is TRBJ2-7, the V gene TRBV18; 7 bases fit TRBD2. The germline V gene encodes CDR1 KGHSH and CDR2 LQKENI. The CDR3 has 14 amino acids. V lost 6 bases to trimming and J lost 9 bases; unmatched junction nucleotides: 14. The CDR3 coding sequence is TGTGCCAGCTCGCAGGTCGTTTGGGAGGGCGCGCAGTACTTC. This encodes CASSQVVWEGAQYF.

This chain links TRBV19 with TRBJ1-5; 7 bases agree with TRBD1. Per the germline V gene, CDR1 is LNHDA and CDR2 is SQIVND (reference sequence). V trimming: 6 bases; J trimming: 7 bases; junction bases outside the gene matches: 9. The CDR3 extends over 14 amino acids. CDR3 region: CASRVQGSEQPQHF. Written as DNA, the CDR3 is TGTGCCAGTAGAGTACAGGGGTCGGAGCAGCCCCAGCATTTT.

This chain connects TRBV10-3 to TRBJ2-2; TRBD2 might be the D (5 bases). This CDR3 has 17 amino acids. The V gene's germline CDR1 is ENHRY and CDR2 SYGVKD. V gave up 0 bases and J gave up 7 bases, with 18 bases separating them. In DNA, the CDR3 is TGTGCCATCAGTGAGTCGTCGGGGATACCGGTGGGCGGGGAGCTGTTTTTT. It is translated as CAISESSGIPVGGELFF.

This chain connects TRBV4-3 to TRBJ2-3; D might be TRBD2 (6 bases). Trimming stripped 1 base from V and 2 bases from J, with 13 bases between. CDR3 length: 16 residues. Germline CDR1 reads LGHNA; CDR2 reads YSLEER. The CDR3 sequence: CASSQGNSGFTDTQYF. CDR3 coding DNA: TGCGCCAGCAGCCAAGGTAATAGCGGATTCACAGATACGCAGTATTTT.

This sequence joins TRBV9 and TRBJ2-5; 8 positions match TRBD2. The ends lost 2 bases at V and 5 bases at J; junction bases unmatched: 8. Germline-derived CDR1 and CDR2 are SGDLS and YYNGEE. The CDR3 sequence is 15 residues long. CDR3: CASSVTGTRRETQYF. For the CDR3, the DNA is TGTGCCAGCAGCGTCACCGGGACTAGACGGGAGACCCAGTACTTC.